The 18 T cell receptor beta chains listed next were all sequenced from one sample in a study of control samples from healthy donors and cancer patients. Produced via immunoSEQ multiplex PCR; TCRdb's table is partial and in-frame only. This sample yields approximately 86,000 clones, of which more than 75% are seen a single time; around a fifth belongs to the top ten. What was sequenced was blood. The receptors were gathered from a man aged 30 to 39 in good health.

This chain uses TRBV5-6 with TRBJ1-2; D is ambiguous. The ends were cut back, 0 bases at V and 2 bases at J, with 5 bases in the middle. Germline V gene lookup returns CDR1 SGHDT and CDR2 YYEEEE. The CDR3 runs 13 residues. The CDR3 coding sequence is TGTGCCAGCAGCTTGGAAGGGAACTATGGCTACACCTTC. It specifies CASSLEGNYGYTF.

The J gene is TRBJ1-2, the V gene TRBV7-9; no definite D call. The CDR3 has 12 amino acids. Trimming shortened V by 4 bases and J by 10 bases, and 13 bases separated the two germline ends. Germline CDR1 reads SEHNR; CDR2 reads FQNEAQ (reference sequence). CDR3 region: CASSSQASAYTF. In nucleotides, the CDR3 is TGTGCCAGCAGCTCCCAGGCGAGTGCCTACACCTTC. Full variable domain (missing parts from reference TRBV7-9 and TRBJ1-2): DTGVSQNPRHKITKRGQNVTFRCDPISEHNRLYWYRQTLGQGPEFLTYFQNEAQLEKSRLLSDRFSAERPKGSFSTLEIQRTEQGDSAMYLCASSSQASAYTFGSGTRLTVV.

This clone has just a few counts. The CDR3 coding sequence is TGTGCCATCGGGGGCAGGGGGCCGGATACGCAGTATTTT. Amino acid sequence: CAIGGRGPDTQYF. The chain carries TRBV24-1 and TRBJ2-3; 8 positions match TRBD1. This CDR3 contains 13 residues. With 11 bases clipped from V and 6 bases from J, the junction kept 9 bases outside the gene matches. Germline V gene sequence: CDR1 KGHDR, CDR2 SFDVKD.

V gene TRBV10-3 combines with J gene TRBJ2-7, with 8 bases aligning to TRBD1. The germline gives CDR1 ENHRY, CDR2 SYGVKD. V was pared by 7 bases and J by 3 bases, with 17 bases of the junction left unmatched. CDR3 length: 17 residues. The CDR3 DNA sequence: TGTGCCATCAATTGGCAGGGGGCCTCGGGTAGCTACTACGAGCAGTACGTC. Its translation is CAINWQGASGSYYEQYV.

On this clone: Other DNA sequences in the sample encode the same CDR3. The rearrangement links TRBV29-1 to TRBJ2-1; 10 positions match TRBD1. Germline-derived CDR1 and CDR2 are SQVTM and ANQGSEA. This CDR3 is 14 amino acids long. Trimming took 2 bases from V and 10 from J; bases not matched to a gene: 8. The CDR3 reads CSVEPRQGAGEQFF. DNA for the CDR3: TGCAGCGTTGAACCTCGACAGGGGGCCGGCGAGCAGTTCTTC.

The chain is built from TRBV7-9 and TRBJ1-3; D unclear. This CDR3 contains 16 residues. Germline V gene lookup returns CDR1 SEHNR and CDR2 FQNEAQ (reference sequence). Trimming took 4 bases from V and 0 from J, leaving 13 bases between them. The CDR3, as DNA: TGTGCCAGCAGCTCTTATCCAGGAGACTCTGGAAACACCATATATTTT. Translation: CASSSYPGDSGNTIYF.

This chain joins TRBV15 and TRBJ1-1; D not certain. The CDR3 spans 15 residues. V was cut by 0 bases and J by 0 bases, with 8 bases left in between. Germline V lookup: CDR1 LNHNV, CDR2 YYDKDF (reference sequence). The CDR3 reads CATSRDKTVNTEAFF. CDR3 coding DNA: TGTGCCACCAGCAGAGATAAAACAGTGAACACTGAAGCTTTCTTT.

A single count supports this clone. The V and J genes are TRBV3-1 (or the pseudogene TRBV3-2) and TRBJ1-2; no clear D. V was cut by 2 bases and J by 1 base, with 11 bases left in between. Looked up from germline, CDR1 is LGHDT and CDR2 is YNNKEL (reference sequence). This CDR3 region has 15 residues. The CDR3 region is CASSQILTHNYGYTF. The DNA for the CDR3 is TGTGCCAGCAGCCAAATCCTAACACATAACTATGGCTACACCTTC.

For the CDR3, the DNA is TGTGCCAGCAGCTTGGCCCTCGGTTACTCCTATAATTCACCCCTCCACTTT. It encodes CASSLALGYSYNSPLHF. The rearrangement links TRBV5-8 to TRBJ1-6; D call uncertain. CDR3 length equals 17 residues. Germline V gives CDR1 SGHTS, CDR2 YDEGEE. V was shortened by 0 bases and J by 0 bases, with 10 bases between the two germline ends.

This clone was seen many times. V gene TRBV10-1 combines with J gene TRBJ2-1, with D tentatively TRBD1 or TRBD2 (5 bases each). V was shortened by 3 bases and J by 6 bases, with 9 bases between the two germline ends. This CDR3 region has 13 residues. From germline, CDR1 is WNHNN and CDR2 SYGVQD (reference sequence). In nucleotides, the CDR3 is TGCGCCAGCAGTGAAGATGGGGGCAATGAGCAGTTCTTC. Encoded protein: CASSEDGGNEQFF.

This sequence joins TRBV24-1 and TRBJ2-7; D might be TRBD2 (7 bases). There are 14 residues in the CDR3. Germline loops: CDR1 KGHDR, CDR2 SFDVKD. Trimming removed 2 bases at V and 6 bases at J, with 13 bases between. For the CDR3, the DNA is TGTGCCACCAGTGATTGGCCCGGGGGGCTCGAGCAGTACGTC. Amino acids: CATSDWPGGLEQYV.

The V gene is TRBV6-5, the J gene TRBJ1-2; 9 positions match TRBD1. J gave up 4 bases and V 4 bases, and 4 bases lay outside the gene matches. This CDR3 is built from 14 residues. Germline CDR1 is MNHEY and CDR2 is SVGAGI. CDR3 loop: CASSFDRGGYGYTF. Written as DNA, the CDR3 is TGTGCCAGCAGTTTCGACAGGGGGGGCTATGGCTACACCTTC.

This clone was seen more than once but under ten times. V is TRBV5-1 and J is TRBJ1-6; possibly TRBD1 for D (5 bases). CDR1 SGHRS and CDR2 YFSETQ come from the germline V gene. Trimming left V 0 bases short and J 2 bases short, with 9 bases between. The CDR3 totals 16 residues. CDR3 sequence reads: CASSLDRWTYNSPLHF. CDR3 in DNA: TGCGCCAGCAGCTTGGACAGGTGGACCTATAATTCACCCCTCCACTTT.

The V and J genes are TRBV5-1 and TRBJ2-1, with 8 bases fitting TRBD1. Unmatched junction bases numbered 11, after V lost 3 bases and J lost 9 bases. Germline V gene lookup returns CDR1 SGHRS and CDR2 YFSETQ. This CDR3 is 15 amino acids long. The CDR3 nucleotides are TGCGCCAGCAGCTCCCAGGACAGGGAAATAGGTGAGCAGTTCTTC. Translated, it gives CASSSQDREIGEQFF.

This clone was seen once. The chain is built from TRBV27 and TRBJ2-1; possibly TRBD1 for D (5 bases). The V gene lost 5 bases and the J gene lost 10 bases, with 15 bases spanning the gap. Germline V gives CDR1 MNHEY, CDR2 SMNVEV (reference sequence). This CDR3 is built from 13 residues. The CDR3 DNA is TGTGCCAGCAGTCTACCCCGGACATCCGAGCAGTTCTTC. Translating gives CASSLPRTSEQFF.

The chain carries TRBV19 and TRBJ2-5; a possible D gene is TRBD2 (6 bases). This CDR3 comprises 13 residues. V was trimmed by 3 bases and J by 7 bases, leaving 12 bases between them. CDR1 is LNHDA, CDR2 SQIVND, per germline (reference sequence). The CDR3 nucleotides read TGTGCCAGTAGTATGACGGGGGTTGGGACCCAGTACTTC. This translates into CASSMTGVGTQYF.

This clone was picked up a small number of times. V and J are TRBV5-1 and TRBJ2-1; 9 nucleotides match TRBD2. Per the germline V gene, CDR1 is SGHRS and CDR2 is YFSETQ. V shed 0 bases and J 2 bases; nucleotides not matched to a gene: 6. CDR3 length: 17 residues. The CDR3 protein is CASSLEARGGAYNEQFF. CDR3 bases: TGCGCCAGCAGCTTGGAGGCGCGCGGGGGGGCCTACAATGAGCAGTTCTTC.

This chain uses TRBV28 with TRBJ2-1; no reliable D call. The CDR3 extends over 14 amino acids. Trimming removed 1 base at V and 6 bases at J, with 10 bases between. CDR1 and CDR2 (germline): MDHEN, SYDVKM. The CDR3 nucleotides are TGTGCCAGCAGTTTATATAGGAAGGGCAATGAGCAGTTCTTC. Translated: CASSLYRKGNEQFF.